One sample yielded the 13 T cell receptor beta chains listed below, sequenced in a study of blood T cells in healthy people across ages. Using a J-beta primer mix together with a sample-barcoded 5' primer, a second PCR was run for about 6 to 12 cycles. Each CDR3 protein gets one entry after TCRdb re-called the 5' RACE reads with MiXCR. This table holds about 590,000 distinct CDR3 sequences, about 28% found once. Material: blood. These receptors were taken from a woman of 80 years or more in good health.

This clonotype has ten or more counts. The chain uses TRBV27 and TRBJ2-7; a weak D match, TRBD2 (6 bases). Germline V CDR1 and CDR2: MNHEY, SMNVEV (reference sequence). The germline V and J ends were trimmed by 6 bases and 5 bases, with 17 bases remaining between them. This CDR3 has 14 amino acids. In DNA form, the CDR3 reads TGTGCCAGCAGCCCTGTGGGCGGGGCCCACGAGCAGTACTTC. Its protein product is CASSPVGGAHEQYF.

This clonotype was recorded many times. The gene calls are TRBV15 and TRBJ1-1, with 7 bases matching TRBD1. J was trimmed by 0 bases and V by 4 bases; bases with no gene match: 8. Germline CDR1 reads LNHNV; CDR2 reads YYDKDF (reference sequence). The CDR3 sequence is 16 residues long. The CDR3 DNA follows: TGTGCCACCAGCACCCCCGGGACAGAAATGAACACTGAAGCTTTCTTT. This translates into CATSTPGTEMNTEAFF. Filled out from reference TRBV15 and TRBJ1-1, the complete variable domain reads DAMVIQNPRYQVTQFGKPVTLSCSQTLNHNVMYWYQQKSSQAPKLLFHYYDKDFNNEADTPDNFQSRRPNTSFCFLDIRSPGLGDTAMYLCATSTPGTEMNTEAFFGQGTRLTVV.

This clonotype was counted at least ten times. V and J are TRBV5-1 and TRBJ2-5, with 11 bases matching TRBD1. CDR1 is SGHRS, CDR2 YFSETQ, per germline. V was clipped by 5 bases and J by 5 bases; unmatched bases: 8. The CDR3 totals 15 residues. For the CDR3, the DNA is TGCGCCAGCAGTAGGGACAGGGGGAACTCGGAGACCCAGTACTTC. Protein product: CASSRDRGNSETQYF.

This clonotype was seen ten or more times. The gene calls are TRBV7-7 and TRBJ2-1, with D maybe TRBD2 (5 bases). Germline V gene lookup returns CDR1 SSHAT and CDR2 FNYEAQ (reference sequence). CDR3 length: 13 residues. V lost 4 bases and J lost 7, with 11 bases in between. The CDR3 sequence: CASSSGLSNEQFF. The CDR3 DNA reads TGTGCCAGCAGCTCCGGACTGTCTAATGAGCAGTTCTTC.

The DNA for the CDR3 is TGTGCCAGCAGCTTGTCGGATAGGGCGGGAGGGTGCGGAGAGCAGTTCTTC. Residues: CASSLSDRAGGCGEQFF. J is TRBJ2-1 and V is TRBV5-6; 9 positions agree with TRBD2. The V gene's germline CDR1 is SGHDT and CDR2 YYEEEE. The CDR3 runs 17 residues. With 1 base clipped from V and 10 bases from J, the junction kept 15 bases outside the gene matches.

Details on this clonotype: A read error may explain this, as a much larger clone is one base away. The chain combines TRBV27 with TRBJ2-6; 11 bases map to TRBD1. This CDR3 contains 17 residues. Germline V gene sequence: CDR1 MNHEY, CDR2 SMNVEV (reference sequence). The CDR3 reads CVSSFRTGGTGANVLTF. CDR3 sequence (DNA): TGTGTCAGCAGTTTCCGGACAGGGGGCACAGGGGCCAACGTCCTGACTTTC. Combining the CDR3 with reference TRBV27 and TRBJ2-6 gives the whole variable domain EAQVTQNPRYLITVTGKKLTVTCSQNMNHEYMSWYRQDPGLGLRQIYYSMNVEVTDKGDVPEGYKVSRKEKRNFPLILESPSPNQTSLYFCVSSFRTGGTGANVLTFGAGSRLTVL.

Regarding this clonotype: With a much larger clone just one base away, this may be a read error. The chain employs TRBV2 and TRBJ1-6, with D unresolved. This CDR3 is 14 amino acids long. Germline V gene data show CDR1 as SNHLY and CDR2 as FYNNEI. V lost 5 bases and J lost 0, with 5 bases in between. The DNA for the CDR3 is TGTGCCAGCAGTCAGAGCTCCTATAATTCACCCCTCCACTTT. This gives the protein CASSQSSYNSPLHF.

A word on this clonotype: Possible read error: a much larger clone is one base away. The rearrangement uses TRBV20-1 and TRBJ2-4, with TRBD2 matching 7 bases. The better agreement between TRBJ2-7 and the DNA end casts doubt on the J call. The CDR3 covers 13 residues. CDR1 and CDR2 from the germline V gene are DFQATT and SNEGSKA (reference sequence). This CDR3 reads CSARLGTTYEQYF. The CDR3 DNA is TGCAGTGCTAGATTAGGGACTACCTACGAGCAGTACTTC.

The chain employs TRBV7-2 and TRBJ1-5; TRBD1 matches 11 bases. From germline, CDR1 is SGHTA and CDR2 FQGNSA. The CDR3 sequence is 16 residues long. The V gene end was trimmed by 5 bases and the J gene end by 1 base; junction bases not matched to a gene: 4. The CDR3 region is CASSLGTGGSNQPQHF. The CDR3 coding sequence is TGTGCCAGCAGCCTCGGGACAGGGGGGAGCAATCAGCCCCAGCATTTT.

In its sample, this clonotype was seen many times. The CDR3 nucleotides are TGTGCCAGCAGTGAGAGGCTAGAGACCCAGTACTTC. Translating it yields CASSERLETQYF. This chain joins TRBV6-1 and TRBJ2-5, with D uncertain. V was shortened by 3 bases and J by 4 bases, with 6 bases between the two germline ends. Germline-derived CDR1 and CDR2 are MNHNS and SASEGT. This CDR3 region has 12 residues.

This clonotype was seen a few times. This sequence joins TRBV9 and TRBJ1-3; 8 nucleotides match TRBD1. The V segment lost 3 bases and the J segment 3 bases; nucleotides outside the gene matches: 5. Germline loops: CDR1 SGDLS, CDR2 YYNGEE. This CDR3 is 15 amino acids long. The CDR3 region is CASSEGQGGGNTIYF. The CDR3 nucleotides are TGTGCCAGCAGCGAAGGACAGGGTGGTGGAAACACCATATATTTT.

This clonotype was seen only a few times. The genes are TRBV5-6 and TRBJ1-1, with 10 bases matching TRBD1. This CDR3 is 15 amino acids long. CDR1 and CDR2 (germline): SGHDT, YYEEEE. V lost 0 bases to trimming and J lost 5 bases; unmatched junction nucleotides: 4. The CDR3 DNA reads TGTGCCAGCAGCTTGGCCGGGACAGGGGTGACTGAAGCTTTCTTT. It translates to CASSLAGTGVTEAFF.

This clonotype was picked up a small number of times. The rearrangement links TRBV6-1 to TRBJ1-4, with D perhaps matching TRBD1 (5 bases). CDR3 length: 14 amino acids. Germline loops: CDR1 MNHNS, CDR2 SASEGT. The V and J ends lost 5 bases and 14 bases respectively, with 21 bases between them. The CDR3 region has the DNA TGTGCCAGCAGTTTAAACTATCCTCCACGGGACCTGTTTTTT. This translates into CASSLNYPPRDLFF.